The 30 T cell receptor beta chains below come from one sample, sequenced in a study of chemoradiotherapy in HPV16-positive cancers. Method: immunoSEQ multiplex PCR; TCRdb's copy keeps in-frame clones and lacks some. The repertoire holds approximately 2,800 clones, with roughly 85% as singletons. Specimen: tumor tissue, collected from a patient who underwent chemoradiotherapy. All receptors derive from a human donor with HPV-associated anogenital cancer.

This clone was detected once. Here the CDR3 DNA reads TGCGCCAGCAGCTGGCAGTCAGATACGCAGTATTTT. Its translation: CASSWQSDTQYF. This chain links TRBV5-1 with TRBJ2-3; no reliable D call. The germline CDR1 and CDR2 sequences are SGHRS and YFSETQ. The CDR3 has 12 residues. The V end was cut by 3 bases, the J end by 4 bases, with 6 bases between.

The rearrangement joins TRBV6-1 to TRBJ2-7, with D maybe TRBD2 (6 bases). CDR1 and CDR2 (germline): MNHNS, SASEGT. V lost 2 bases to trimming and J lost 5 bases, with 7 bases between them. The CDR3 has 12 residues. CDR3 sequence reads: CASSEWGDEQYF. The CDR3, as DNA: TGTGCCAGCAGTGAATGGGGGGACGAGCAGTACTTC.

This clone turned up a few times. The V gene is TRBV10-1, the J gene TRBJ2-1; D call uncertain. The CDR3 is 14 residues long. CDR1 and CDR2 (germline): WNHNN, SYGVQD (reference sequence). V was pared by 0 bases and J by 8 bases, with 11 bases between. CDR3 sequence: CASSESGSGDEQFF. The CDR3 DNA reads TGCGCCAGCAGTGAGTCCGGGTCTGGAGATGAGCAGTTCTTC.

The chain is built from TRBV27 and TRBJ2-1, with 8 positions matching TRBD2. Looked up from germline, CDR1 is MNHEY and CDR2 is SMNVEV (reference sequence). After removal of 4 bases from V and 0 bases from J, the junction contained 14 bases not matched to a gene. CDR3 length: 19 residues. The CDR3 bases are TGTGCCAGCAGTTCACCGACTAGCGCCATACCCTTCTCCTACAATGAGCAGTTCTTC. Amino acids: CASSSPTSAIPFSYNEQFF.

This clone was observed a few times. This sequence joins TRBV27 and TRBJ1-2; possibly TRBD1 for D (5 bases). Germline V gene sequence: CDR1 MNHEY, CDR2 SMNVEV (reference sequence). The CDR3 spans 15 residues. Deletions cut 6 bases from V and 6 bases from J, with 20 bases between. CDR3 coding DNA: TGTGCCAGCAGACGACGGGCAGGGACCCATAATGGCTACACCTTC. It translates to CASRRRAGTHNGYTF.

The chain recombines TRBV5-1 with TRBJ2-7; TRBD1 matches at 8 bases. Trimming took 4 bases from V and 5 from J; bases not matched to a gene: 8. This CDR3 comprises 14 residues. From germline, CDR1 is SGHRS and CDR2 YFSETQ. The CDR3 reads CASSVGTGEDEQYF. The CDR3 nucleotides are TGCGCCAGCAGCGTCGGGACAGGCGAGGACGAGCAGTACTTC.

The genes are TRBV11-2 and TRBJ1-1; a weak D match, TRBD1 (5 bases). CDR1 is SGHAT and CDR2 is FQNNGV in the germline V gene. Trimming took 4 bases from V and 10 from J, leaving 16 bases between them. This CDR3 comprises 13 residues. The CDR3 DNA reads as TGTGCCAGCAGCTCCGAACCTGACAGACCAGCTTTCTTT. The encoded protein is CASSSEPDRPAFF.

This rearrangement joins TRBV5-1 to TRBJ1-2, with D uncertain. Germline V gene sequence: CDR1 SGHRS, CDR2 YFSETQ. V lost 3 bases and J 3 bases, leaving 9 bases between the germline ends. There are 13 residues in the CDR3. CDR3 coding DNA: TGCGCCAGCAGCTCTTCGGGTCACTATGGCTACACCTTC. It encodes CASSSSGHYGYTF.

This sequence joins TRBV11-1 and TRBJ2-7; D tentatively reads TRBD1 or TRBD2 (5 bases each). The V gene's germline CDR1 is SGHAT and CDR2 FQDESV (reference sequence). This CDR3 spans 13 amino acids. V lost 6 bases and J lost 2, with 11 bases in between. In nucleotides, the CDR3 is TGTGCCAGCAGTCGAGGGACGGCCTACGAGCAGTACTTC. Amino acid sequence: CASSRGTAYEQYF.

This clone was seen a handful of times. The V call is TRBV10-3, the J call TRBJ1-6; D ambiguous. This CDR3 has 15 amino acids. Germline V gene sequence: CDR1 ENHRY, CDR2 SYGVKD. The V end was cut by 3 bases, the J end by 3 bases, with 9 bases between. The CDR3 loop reads CAISDGQVYNSPLHF. Here the CDR3 DNA reads TGTGCCATCAGTGACGGGCAGGTCTATAATTCACCCCTCCACTTT.

The rearrangement uses TRBV10-3 and TRBJ1-3; D is unresolved. CDR1 ENHRY and CDR2 SYGVKD come from the germline V gene. Trimming removed 4 bases at V and 3 bases at J, with 4 bases between. The CDR3 consists of 12 residues. Here the CDR3 reads CAISVDGNTIYF. The CDR3 DNA reads TGTGCCATCAGTGTCGATGGAAACACCATATATTTT.

This clone was seen once. The chain uses TRBV7-9 and TRBJ1-2; no clear D gene. The CDR3 contains 14 residues. Germline values: CDR1 SEHNR, CDR2 FQNEAQ (reference sequence). Between the trimmed V and J ends, which lost 4 bases and 6 bases, there was a span of 15 bases. In nucleotides, the CDR3 is TGTGCCAGCAGCTCATTGGGGATTCGTAATGGCTACACCTTC. It codes for CASSSLGIRNGYTF.

The chain is built from TRBV11-3 and TRBJ2-7; the D call may be TRBD1 or TRBD2 (5 bases each). Between the trimmed V and J ends, which lost 5 bases and 2 bases, there was a span of 7 bases. Germline V CDR1 and CDR2: SGHNT, YENEEA. The CDR3 runs to 12 residues. CDR3 region: CASSGGAYEQYF. In DNA form, the CDR3 reads TGTGCCAGCAGCGGGGGAGCCTACGAGCAGTACTTC.

The gene calls are TRBV4-1 and TRBJ2-3; D is perhaps TRBD2 (6 bases). CDR3 length: 16 residues. The V gene lost 0 bases and the J gene lost 3 bases, with 13 bases spanning the gap. CDR1 and CDR2 from the germline V gene are MGHRA and YSYEKL. CDR3 coding DNA: TGCGCCAGCAGCCAAGACAGGGACTTGGTGACAGATACGCAGTATTTT. Translating gives CASSQDRDLVTDTQYF.

The chain joins TRBV7-2 to TRBJ1-2; no clear D. V gave up 8 bases and J gave up 1 base, with 8 bases separating them. CDR3 length: 12 amino acids. The germline gives CDR1 SGHTA, CDR2 FQGNSA. CDR3 protein: CASEGYNYGYTF. CDR3 DNA: TGTGCCAGCGAAGGGTATAACTATGGCTACACCTTC.

This clone was detected only a few times. V is TRBV10-1 and J is TRBJ2-1; 7 bases map to TRBD1. With 8 bases clipped from V and 8 bases from J, the junction kept 18 bases outside the gene matches. The CDR3 is made up of 16 amino acids. Germline lookup yields CDR1 WNHNN and CDR2 SYGVQD (reference sequence). The CDR3 bases are TGCGCCAGCTCAGCAGGAGTCTGGACAGGTGTTGATGAGCAGTTCTTC. Its translation: CASSAGVWTGVDEQFF.

The rearrangement joins TRBV11-2 to TRBJ2-3; D is unresolved. The germline V gene has CDR1 SGHAT and CDR2 FQNNGV. The CDR3 totals 16 residues. Trimming cost V 4 bases and J 4 bases, with 18 bases left between them. The CDR3 DNA reads as TGTGCCAGCAGCTCTGCCGTCCGCAACCGCCCAGATACGCAGTATTTT. Amino acid sequence: CASSSAVRNRPDTQYF.

The V gene is TRBV7-8, the J gene TRBJ2-2; a possible D gene is TRBD1 (5 bases). The CDR3 totals 14 residues. Germline V gene data show CDR1 as SGHVS and CDR2 as FQNEAQ. Trimming removed 1 base at V and 5 bases at J, with 8 bases between. The CDR3 loop reads CASSLGPGTGELFF. The CDR3 nucleotides read TGTGCCAGCAGCTTAGGGCCAGGGACCGGGGAGCTGTTTTTT.

The sample holds one count of this clone. This chain links TRBV9 with TRBJ1-2, with D possibly matching TRBD1 (5 bases). The CDR3 contains 13 residues. Germline CDR1 is SGDLS and CDR2 is YYNGEE. Trimming shortened V by 3 bases and J by 8 bases, and 14 bases separated the two germline ends. CDR3 protein: CASSDLWGKGYTF. In DNA form, the CDR3 reads TGTGCCAGCAGCGACCTTTGGGGGAAAGGCTACACCTTC. Complete variable domain (other parts from reference TRBV9 and TRBJ1-2): DSGVTQTPKHLITATGQRVTLRCSPRSGDLSVYWYQQSLDQGLQFLIQYYNGEERAKGNILERFSAQQFPDLHSELNLSSLELGDSALYFCASSDLWGKGYTFGSGTRLTVV.

CDR3 protein: CAWRPRRRYEQYF. Here the CDR3 DNA reads TGTGCCTGGAGGCCCCGCCGGAGGTACGAGCAGTACTTC. V and J are TRBV30 and TRBJ2-7, with D possibly matching TRBD2 (5 bases). Germline CDR1 is GTSNPN and CDR2 is SVGIG (reference sequence). Trimming left V 3 bases short and J 4 bases short, with 13 bases between. CDR3 length: 13 residues. The variable domain in full, completed from reference TRBV30 and TRBJ2-7, reads SQTIHQWPATLVQPVGSPLSLECTVEGTSNPNLYWYRQAAGRGLQLLFYSVGIGQISSEVPQNLSASRPQDRQFILSSKKLLLSDSGFYLCAWRPRRRYEQYFGPGTRLTVT.

This clone was counted a few times. The gene calls are TRBV28 and TRBJ1-3, with 8 bases matching TRBD1. The CDR3 loop spans 16 amino acids. V trimming: 1 base; J trimming: 4 bases; junction bases outside the gene matches: 6. Per germline, CDR1 MDHEN and CDR2 SYDVKM. As DNA, the CDR3 is TGTGCCAGCAGTTTATTGGACAGGGAACCCGGAAACACCATATATTTT. Translated: CASSLLDREPGNTIYF.

There are a few counts of this clone. The rearrangement uses TRBV6-5 and TRBJ2-7, with D possibly matching TRBD1 (6 bases). Between the trimmed V and J ends, which lost 6 bases and 3 bases, there was a span of 12 bases. This CDR3 is 13 amino acids long. Germline V gene sequence: CDR1 MNHEY, CDR2 SVGAGI. CDR3: CASSKDRFYEQYF. In DNA form, the CDR3 reads TGTGCCAGCAGCAAAGACAGGTTCTACGAGCAGTACTTC.

V is TRBV4-1 and J is TRBJ2-4, with 12 bases identical to TRBD2. After removal of 4 bases from V and 5 bases from J, the junction contained 3 bases not matched to a gene. CDR3 length equals 15 residues. Germline CDR1 reads MGHRA; CDR2 reads YSYEKL. The chain's CDR3 is CASSRTSGNENIQYF. CDR3 sequence (DNA): TGCGCCAGCAGCCGGACTAGCGGGAATGAAAACATTCAGTACTTC.

By sample fraction, this clone is large. This chain joins TRBV2 and TRBJ2-3; the D gene is possibly TRBD2 (6 bases). The CDR3 has 15 residues. The V gene lost 4 bases and the J gene lost 6 bases, with 17 bases spanning the gap. Per the germline V gene, CDR1 is SNHLY and CDR2 is FYNNEI. CDR3: CASSAMRRGDDTQYF. In DNA form, the CDR3 reads TGTGCCAGCAGTGCAATGAGGAGGGGCGACGATACGCAGTATTTT. The entire variable domain, with the rest obtained from reference TRBV2 and TRBJ2-3, is as follows: EPEVTQTPSHQVTQMGQEVILRCVPISNHLYFYWYRQILGQKVEFLVSFYNNEISEKSEIFDDQFSVERPDGSNFTLKIRSTKLEDSAMYFCASSAMRRGDDTQYFGPGTRLTVL.

The chain has TRBV28 and TRBJ2-7, with D perhaps assigned TRBD1 or TRBD2 (5 bases each). From germline, CDR1 is MDHEN and CDR2 SYDVKM. Trimming stripped 6 bases from V and 2 bases from J, with 23 bases between. The CDR3 runs 17 residues. The CDR3 DNA follows: TGTGCCAGCAGCCCGGGGTTTGGATTGGGGGACGCCTACGAGCAGTACTTC. As protein: CASSPGFGLGDAYEQYF.

V gene TRBV6-1 combines with J gene TRBJ2-3; possible D gene TRBD2, 6 bases. Trimming pared 1 base from V and 5 bases from J, leaving 13 bases between. This CDR3 is 15 amino acids long. CDR1 is MNHNS and CDR2 is SASEGT in the germline V gene. This chain's CDR3 is CASSEEVAVGDTQYF. The CDR3 nucleotides read TGTGCCAGCAGTGAAGAGGTAGCGGTGGGAGATACGCAGTATTTT.

This clone was seen just once. The CDR3 is CASSHPPEEPEQYF. The CDR3 coding sequence is TGTGCCAGCAGCCACCCTCCCGAAGAACCCGAGCAGTACTTC. J is TRBJ2-7 and V is TRBV14; D uncertain. This CDR3 spans 14 amino acids. Germline V gene lookup returns CDR1 SGHDN and CDR2 FVKESK. V shed 3 bases and J shed 6 bases, with 15 bases lying between them.

The chain carries TRBV5-1 and TRBJ2-5, with D unclear. Trimming shortened V by 3 bases and J by 1 base, and 25 bases separated the two germline ends. The CDR3 consists of 19 residues. The germline gives CDR1 SGHRS, CDR2 YFSETQ. CDR3: CASSSMGYGPTVGQETQYF. DNA for the CDR3: TGCGCCAGCAGCTCAATGGGATACGGGCCAACGGTAGGCCAAGAGACCCAGTACTTC. Using reference TRBV5-1 and TRBJ2-5 for the parts outside the CDR3, the full variable domain is KAGVTQTPRYLIKTRGQQVTLSCSPISGHRSVSWYQQTPGQGLQFLFEYFSETQRNKGNFPGRFSGRQFSNSRSEMNVSTLELGDSALYLCASSSMGYGPTVGQETQYFGPGTRLLVL.

The chain uses TRBV6-5 and TRBJ1-2, with D perhaps TRBD1 (5 bases). This CDR3 is 15 amino acids long. Trimming took off 9 bases at V and 3 bases at J, with 20 bases between the two ends. Germline V gene sequence: CDR1 MNHEY, CDR2 SVGAGI. CDR3 in amino acids: CARGYGGTGYYGYTF. CDR3 in DNA: TGTGCCAGGGGATACGGGGGAACCGGGTACTATGGCTACACCTTC.

The rearrangement links TRBV5-4 to TRBJ1-2; D not certain. The CDR3 extends over 12 amino acids. Per germline, CDR1 SGHNT and CDR2 YYREEE (reference sequence). Between the trimmed V and J ends, which lost 0 bases and 3 bases, there was a span of 3 bases. Here the CDR3 reads CASSLADYGYTF. The DNA for the CDR3 is TGTGCCAGCAGCTTGGCTGACTATGGCTACACCTTC.